Sequencing of this T cell receptor beta chain was carried out in a study of blood T cell repertoires in COVID-19. Sequencing was performed with immunoSEQ multiplex PCR; in TCRdb, only in-frame clones are kept and a portion is missing. Among over 90,000 clones, 85% to 90% were seen once, and the ten largest hold around 2.9%. CDR1 is ENHRY and CDR2 is SYGVKD in the germline V gene. The ends lost 6 bases at V and 3 bases at J; junction bases unmatched: 3. This CDR3 is 13 amino acids long. This clone was detected only a few times. The receptor's source is a man aged 45-60 years with active or convalescent COVID-19. Specimen: peripheral blood. The chain combines TRBV10-3 with TRBJ1-2; 8 positions agree with TRBD1. Written as DNA, the CDR3 is TGTGCCATCAGGATACAGGGGGACTATGGCTACACCTTC. Its translation: CAIRIQGDYGYTF.